This T cell receptor (beta chain) was recovered during a study of blood T cell repertoires in COVID-19. About the research overall: The cDNA or gDNA used as material had been derived from T cells, B-cell-depleted T cells, or PBMCs.

Germline assignment: CDR1 SGHRS and CDR2 YFSETQ. The CDR3 has 13 residues. V was shortened by 4 bases and J by 7 bases, with 12 bases between the two germline ends. Authors' methods: The authors estimated nucleated cell counts from reference gene primer amplification. TCRdb's copy holds only in-frame clones and misses some; the assay was immunoSEQ multiplex PCR. V, J and clone size reflect that table, while D and trimming were determined from the DNA. The data contain a few hundred thousand clones, roughly 90% of them singletons. The sequenced material came from peripheral blood. The rearrangement links TRBV5-1 to TRBJ2-1; tentatively, D is TRBD2 (6 bases). This sequence originates from a man aged 18 to 30 who had recovered from COVID-19. Written as DNA, the CDR3 is TGCGCCAGCAGCCTTGGACTAACGAATGAGCAGTTCTTC. Translated, it gives CASSLGLTNEQFF.